The clone carrying this T cell receptor beta chain was seen a handful of times. The PBMCs were sourced from fresh peripheral blood (approximately 10 ml). The investigators amplified TCR beta CDR3 regions from RNA transcripts. An initial round of RT-PCR targeting the TCR CDR3 relied on the HTBI primer set. In TCRdb, the multiplex PCR reads were re-called with MiXCR into one record per CDR3 protein. The repertoire includes around 500,000 distinct CDR3 sequences, around 15% of them detected once, and around 32% sits in the top ten. This sample is part of a study of T cells in Graves' hyperthyroidism and ophthalmopathy. The CDR3 covers 15 residues. The V gene's germline CDR1 is MDHEN and CDR2 SYDVKM. Germline trimming cut 3 bases from V and 10 bases from J; bases unmatched to any gene: 10.

This sequence joins TRBV28 and TRBJ2-1; 9 nucleotides agree with TRBD1. Sequenced input: blood. The receptor was isolated from a woman in her 30s with Graves' ophthalmopathy. CDR3 amino acids: CASSFRDRDELEQFF. DNA of the CDR3: TGTGCCAGCAGTTTCCGGGACAGGGATGAACTGGAGCAGTTCTTC.